Listed below are T cell receptor beta chains from one sample, sequenced in a study of blood T cell repertoires in COVID-19. The data were produced by immunoSEQ multiplex PCR, yet TCRdb's version contains in-frame clones alone and is incomplete. The top ten clones hold around 1.3% of a sample with hundreds of thousands of clones, 83% of them seen once. Specimen: peripheral blood. These receptors were obtained from a woman in her 30s with COVID-19, enrolled during active disease. Each CDR3 is given without its conserved first and last residue. The size field is filled for only some rows; it gives once, few, many or a size class.

cdr3_aa: ASSLDENIQY
v_call: TRBV5-6
j_call: TRBJ2-4
clone_size: NA

cdr3_aa: ASSLGPSNQPQH
v_call: TRBV7-6
j_call: TRBJ1-5
clone_size: few

cdr3_aa: ASSQGLAVSDTQY
v_call: TRBV9
j_call: TRBJ2-3
clone_size: NA

cdr3_aa: ASSLAAGGRETQY
v_call: TRBV5-1
j_call: TRBJ2-5
clone_size: NA

cdr3_aa: ASSQAPTSAGELF
v_call: TRBV4-3
j_call: TRBJ2-2
clone_size: few

cdr3_aa: ASSPYSANGLSTNEKLF
v_call: TRBV18
j_call: TRBJ1-4
clone_size: NA

cdr3_aa: ASSRGLAETQY
v_call: TRBV11-1
j_call: TRBJ2-5
clone_size: NA

cdr3_aa: ASRAARQGDYEQY
v_call: TRBV18
j_call: TRBJ2-7
clone_size: NA

cdr3_aa: ASTPGTANSPLH
v_call: TRBV19
j_call: TRBJ1-6
clone_size: few

cdr3_aa: ASSPTGGAYGYT
v_call: TRBV6-5
j_call: TRBJ1-2
clone_size: few

cdr3_aa: ASSQELDLASPSDTQY
v_call: TRBV4-1
j_call: TRBJ2-3
clone_size: NA

cdr3_aa: ASCLGAGGYNEQF
v_call: TRBV10-2
j_call: TRBJ2-1
clone_size: NA

cdr3_aa: ASKTGRGRHGNEQF
v_call: TRBV19
j_call: TRBJ2-1
clone_size: NA

cdr3_aa: ATSDLYEQY
v_call: TRBV24-1
j_call: TRBJ2-7
clone_size: NA